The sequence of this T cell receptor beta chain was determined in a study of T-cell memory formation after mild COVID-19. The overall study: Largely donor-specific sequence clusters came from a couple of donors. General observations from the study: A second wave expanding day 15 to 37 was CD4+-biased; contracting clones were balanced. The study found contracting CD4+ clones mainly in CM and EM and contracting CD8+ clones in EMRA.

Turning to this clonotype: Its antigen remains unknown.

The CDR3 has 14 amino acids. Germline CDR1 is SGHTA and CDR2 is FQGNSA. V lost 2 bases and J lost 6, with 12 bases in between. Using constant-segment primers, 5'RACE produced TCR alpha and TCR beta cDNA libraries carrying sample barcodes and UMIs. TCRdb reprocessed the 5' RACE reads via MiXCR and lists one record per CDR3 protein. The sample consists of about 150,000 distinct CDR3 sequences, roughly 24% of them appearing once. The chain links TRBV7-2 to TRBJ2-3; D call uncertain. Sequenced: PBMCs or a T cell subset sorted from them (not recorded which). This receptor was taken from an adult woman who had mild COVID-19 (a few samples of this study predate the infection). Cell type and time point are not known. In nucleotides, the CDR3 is TGTGCCAGCAGCTTATTGGCTAGAAAGGATACGCAGTATTTT. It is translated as CASSLLARKDTQYF.